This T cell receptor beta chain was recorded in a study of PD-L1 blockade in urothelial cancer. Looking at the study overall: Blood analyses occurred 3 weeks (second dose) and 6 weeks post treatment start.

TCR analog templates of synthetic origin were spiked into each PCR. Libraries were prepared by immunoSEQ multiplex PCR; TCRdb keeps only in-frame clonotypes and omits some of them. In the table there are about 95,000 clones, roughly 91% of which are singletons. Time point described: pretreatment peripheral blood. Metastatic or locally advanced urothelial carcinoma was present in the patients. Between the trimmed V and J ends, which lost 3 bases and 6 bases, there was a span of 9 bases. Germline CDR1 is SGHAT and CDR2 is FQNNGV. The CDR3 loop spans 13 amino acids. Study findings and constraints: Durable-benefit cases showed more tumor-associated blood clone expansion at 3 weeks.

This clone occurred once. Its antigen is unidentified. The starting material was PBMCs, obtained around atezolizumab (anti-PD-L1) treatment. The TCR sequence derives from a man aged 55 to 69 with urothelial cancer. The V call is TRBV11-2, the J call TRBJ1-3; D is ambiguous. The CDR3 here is CASSFGRENTIYF. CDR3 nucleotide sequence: TGTGCCAGCAGCTTCGGGAGGGAAAACACCATATATTTT.